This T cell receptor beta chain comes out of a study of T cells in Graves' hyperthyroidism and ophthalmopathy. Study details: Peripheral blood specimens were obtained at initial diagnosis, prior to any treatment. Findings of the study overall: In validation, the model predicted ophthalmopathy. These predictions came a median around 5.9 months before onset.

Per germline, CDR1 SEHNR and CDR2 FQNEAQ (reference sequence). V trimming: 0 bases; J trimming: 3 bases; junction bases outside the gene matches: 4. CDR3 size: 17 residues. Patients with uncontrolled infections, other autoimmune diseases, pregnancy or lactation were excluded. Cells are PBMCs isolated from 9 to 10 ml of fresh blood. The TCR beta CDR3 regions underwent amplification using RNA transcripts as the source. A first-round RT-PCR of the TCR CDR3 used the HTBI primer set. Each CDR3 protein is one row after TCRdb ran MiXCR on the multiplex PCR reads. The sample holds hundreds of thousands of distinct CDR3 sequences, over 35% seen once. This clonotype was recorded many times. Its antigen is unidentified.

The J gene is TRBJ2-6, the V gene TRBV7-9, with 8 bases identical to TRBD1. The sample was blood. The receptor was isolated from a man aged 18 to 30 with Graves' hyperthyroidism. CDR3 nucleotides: TGTGCCAGCAGCTTAGCGGGACAGGTTTTTGGGGCCAACGTCCTGACTTTC. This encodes CASSLAGQVFGANVLTF.